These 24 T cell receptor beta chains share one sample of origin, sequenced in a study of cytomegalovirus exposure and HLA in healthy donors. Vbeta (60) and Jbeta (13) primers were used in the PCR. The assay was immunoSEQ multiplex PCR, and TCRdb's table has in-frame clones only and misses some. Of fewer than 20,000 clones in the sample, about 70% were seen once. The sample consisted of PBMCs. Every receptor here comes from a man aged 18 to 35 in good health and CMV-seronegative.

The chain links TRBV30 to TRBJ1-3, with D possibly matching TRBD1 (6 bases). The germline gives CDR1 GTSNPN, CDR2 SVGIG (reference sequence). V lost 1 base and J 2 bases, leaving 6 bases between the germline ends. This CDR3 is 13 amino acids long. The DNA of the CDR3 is TGTGCCTGGAGTGCAGGGGCTGGAAACACCATATATTTT. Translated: CAWSAGAGNTIYF.

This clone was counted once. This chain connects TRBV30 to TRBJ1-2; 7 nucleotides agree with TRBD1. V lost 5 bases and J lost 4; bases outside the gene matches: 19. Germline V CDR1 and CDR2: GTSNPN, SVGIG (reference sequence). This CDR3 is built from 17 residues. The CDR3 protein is CAWCPRFRDSPFYGYTF. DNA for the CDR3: TGTGCCTGGTGCCCGCGATTTCGGGACAGCCCCTTCTATGGCTACACCTTC.

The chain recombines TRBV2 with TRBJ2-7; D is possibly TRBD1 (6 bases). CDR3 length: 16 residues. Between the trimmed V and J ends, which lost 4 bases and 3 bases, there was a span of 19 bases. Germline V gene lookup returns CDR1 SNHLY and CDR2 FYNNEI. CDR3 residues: CASSGSTGIINYEQYF. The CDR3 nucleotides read TGTGCCAGCAGTGGAAGTACAGGGATTATTAACTACGAGCAGTACTTC.

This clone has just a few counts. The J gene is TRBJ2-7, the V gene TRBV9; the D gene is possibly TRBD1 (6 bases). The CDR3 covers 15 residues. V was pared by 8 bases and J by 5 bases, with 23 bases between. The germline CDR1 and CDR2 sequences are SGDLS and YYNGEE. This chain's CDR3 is CASNRAGALLDEQYF. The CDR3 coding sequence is TGTGCCAGTAATCGCGCAGGGGCATTACTAGACGAGCAGTACTTC.

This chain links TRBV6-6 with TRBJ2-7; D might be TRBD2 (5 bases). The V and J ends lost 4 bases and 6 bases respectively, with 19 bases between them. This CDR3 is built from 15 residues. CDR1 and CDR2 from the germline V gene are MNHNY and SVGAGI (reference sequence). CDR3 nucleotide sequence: TGTGCCAGCAGTTCCCCCACACTAGTTAGGACCGAGCAGTACTTC. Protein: CASSSPTLVRTEQYF.

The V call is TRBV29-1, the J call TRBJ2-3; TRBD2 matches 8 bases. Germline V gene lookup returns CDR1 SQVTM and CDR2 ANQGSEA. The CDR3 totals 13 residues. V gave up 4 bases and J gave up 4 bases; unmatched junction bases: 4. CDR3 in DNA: TGCAGCGTTGCGGGAGGGCCCGCAGATACGCAGTATTTT. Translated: CSVAGGPADTQYF.

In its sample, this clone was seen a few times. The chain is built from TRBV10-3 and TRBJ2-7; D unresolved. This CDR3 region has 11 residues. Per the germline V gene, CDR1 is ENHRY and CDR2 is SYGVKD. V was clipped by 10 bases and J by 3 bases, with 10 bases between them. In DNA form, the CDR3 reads TGTGCCACCTCGGGTGACTACGAGCAGTACTTC. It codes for CATSGDYEQYF.

This CDR3 is CASSLEGARRSGYTF. The CDR3 coding sequence is TGTGCCAGCAGCTTGGAGGGAGCCCGCAGATCTGGCTACACCTTC. This chain connects TRBV5-4 to TRBJ1-2; D is unclear. The germline V and J ends were trimmed by 0 bases and 7 bases, with 16 bases remaining between them. The germline gives CDR1 SGHNT, CDR2 YYREEE (reference sequence). The CDR3 extends over 15 amino acids. Supplemented by reference TRBV5-4 and TRBJ1-2, the full variable domain reads ETGVTQSPTHLIKTRGQQVTLRCSSQSGHNTVSWYQQALGQGPQFIFQYYREEENGRGNFPPRFSGLQFPNYSSELNVNALELDDSALYLCASSLEGARRSGYTFGSGTRLTVV.

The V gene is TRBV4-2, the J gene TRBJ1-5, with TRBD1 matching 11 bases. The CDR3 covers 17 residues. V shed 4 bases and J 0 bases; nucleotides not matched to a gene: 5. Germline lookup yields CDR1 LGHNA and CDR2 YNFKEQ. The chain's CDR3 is CASSPGDRGGSNQPQHF. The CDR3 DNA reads TGTGCCAGCAGCCCGGGGGACAGGGGGGGTAGCAATCAGCCCCAGCATTTT.

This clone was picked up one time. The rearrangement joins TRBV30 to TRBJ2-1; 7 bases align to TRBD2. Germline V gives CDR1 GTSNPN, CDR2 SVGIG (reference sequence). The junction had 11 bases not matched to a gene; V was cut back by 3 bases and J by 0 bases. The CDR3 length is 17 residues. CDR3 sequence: CAWSLPGGSSSYNEQFF. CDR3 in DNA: TGTGCCTGGAGCCTACCGGGGGGTTCGAGCTCCTACAATGAGCAGTTCTTC.

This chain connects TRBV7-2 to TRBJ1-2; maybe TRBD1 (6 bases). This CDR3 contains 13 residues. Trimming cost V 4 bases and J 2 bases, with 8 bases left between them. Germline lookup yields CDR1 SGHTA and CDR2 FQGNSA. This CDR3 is CASSYGQNYGYTF. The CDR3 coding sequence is TGTGCCAGCAGCTATGGACAGAACTATGGCTACACCTTC.

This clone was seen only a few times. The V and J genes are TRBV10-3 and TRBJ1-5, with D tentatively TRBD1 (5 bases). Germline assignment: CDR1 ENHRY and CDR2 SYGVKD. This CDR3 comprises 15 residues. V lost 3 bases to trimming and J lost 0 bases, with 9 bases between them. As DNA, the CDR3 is TGTGCCATCAGTGAAACAGGTTCTAGCAATCAGCCCCAGCATTTT. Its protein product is CAISETGSSNQPQHF.

In DNA form, the CDR3 reads TGTGCCTGGAGCTCAGGGCCCGACACTGAAGCTTTCTTT. Protein sequence: CAWSSGPDTEAFF. The V call is TRBV30, the J call TRBJ1-1; tentative D call: TRBD1 (5 bases). V lost 3 bases, J lost 3 bases, and 11 bases lay in between. The CDR3 totals 13 residues. Germline V gives CDR1 GTSNPN, CDR2 SVGIG (reference sequence). Drawing the rest from reference TRBV30 and TRBJ1-1, the complete variable domain is SQTIHQWPATLVQPVGSPLSLECTVEGTSNPNLYWYRQAAGRGLQLLFYSVGIGQISSEVPQNLSASRPQDRQFILSSKKLLLSDSGFYLCAWSSGPDTEAFFGQGTRLTVV.

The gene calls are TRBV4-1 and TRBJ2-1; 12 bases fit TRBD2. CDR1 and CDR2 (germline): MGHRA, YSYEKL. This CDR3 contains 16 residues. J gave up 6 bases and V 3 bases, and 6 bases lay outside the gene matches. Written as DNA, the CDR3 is TGCGCCAGCAGCCATCCGACTAGCGGGAGTCTCAATGAGCAGTTCTTC. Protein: CASSHPTSGSLNEQFF.

This CDR3 is CASSSGTGGETQYF. In DNA form, the CDR3 reads TGTGCCAGCAGCTCCGGGACAGGGGGAGAGACCCAGTACTTC. The V and J genes are TRBV7-3 and TRBJ2-5, with 11 bases identical to TRBD1. Germline V gene lookup returns CDR1 SGHTA and CDR2 FQGTGA. The CDR3 has 14 residues. Germline trimming cut 4 bases from V and 4 bases from J; bases unmatched to any gene: 2. Variable domain in full (rest from reference TRBV7-3 and TRBJ2-5): GAGVSQTPSNKVTEKGKYVELRCDPISGHTALYWYRQSLGQGPEFLIYFQGTGAADDSGLPNDRFFAVRPEGSVSTLKIQRTERGDSAVYLCASSSGTGGETQYFGPGTRLLVL.

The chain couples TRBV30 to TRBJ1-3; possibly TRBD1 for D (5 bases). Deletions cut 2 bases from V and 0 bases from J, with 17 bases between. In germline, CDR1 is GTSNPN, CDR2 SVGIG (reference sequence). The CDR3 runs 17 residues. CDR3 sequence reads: CAWSPVRTTSSGNTIYF. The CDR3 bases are TGTGCCTGGAGTCCGGTCAGGACAACGAGCTCTGGAAACACCATATATTTT.

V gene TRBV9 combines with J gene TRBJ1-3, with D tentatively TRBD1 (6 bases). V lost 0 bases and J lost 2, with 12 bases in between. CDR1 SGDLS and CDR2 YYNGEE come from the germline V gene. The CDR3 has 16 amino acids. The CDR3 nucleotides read TGTGCCAGCAGCGTAGAAGGGGGATTGGCTGGAAACACCATATATTTT. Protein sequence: CASSVEGGLAGNTIYF.

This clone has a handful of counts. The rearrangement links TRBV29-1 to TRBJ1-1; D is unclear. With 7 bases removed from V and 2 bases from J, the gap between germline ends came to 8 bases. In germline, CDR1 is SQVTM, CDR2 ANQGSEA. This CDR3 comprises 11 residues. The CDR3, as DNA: TGCAGCGCGGGTCATAACACTGAAGCTTTCTTT. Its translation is CSAGHNTEAFF.

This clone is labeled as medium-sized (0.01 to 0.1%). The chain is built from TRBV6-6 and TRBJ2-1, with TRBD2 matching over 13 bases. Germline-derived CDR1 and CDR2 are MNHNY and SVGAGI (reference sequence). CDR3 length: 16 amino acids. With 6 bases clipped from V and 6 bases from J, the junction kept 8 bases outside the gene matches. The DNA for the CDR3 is TGTGCCAGCAGATCCCTCGGACTAGCGGGGGCCAATGAGCAGTTCTTC. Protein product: CASRSLGLAGANEQFF.

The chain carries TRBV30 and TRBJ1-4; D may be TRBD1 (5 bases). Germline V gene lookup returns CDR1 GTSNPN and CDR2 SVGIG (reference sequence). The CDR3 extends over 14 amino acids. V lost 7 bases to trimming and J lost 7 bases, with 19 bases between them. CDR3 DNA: TGTGCCTCGGACGGACCAGGGTATAGTGAAAAACTGTTTTTT. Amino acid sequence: CASDGPGYSEKLFF.

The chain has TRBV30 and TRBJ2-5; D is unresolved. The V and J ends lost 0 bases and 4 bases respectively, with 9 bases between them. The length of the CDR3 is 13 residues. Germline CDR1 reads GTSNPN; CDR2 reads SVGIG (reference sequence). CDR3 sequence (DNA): TGTGCCTGGAGTGTACGGGTGCGAGAGACCCAGTACTTC. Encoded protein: CAWSVRVRETQYF. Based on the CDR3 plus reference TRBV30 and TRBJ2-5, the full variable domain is SQTIHQWPATLVQPVGSPLSLECTVEGTSNPNLYWYRQAAGRGLQLLFYSVGIGQISSEVPQNLSASRPQDRQFILSSKKLLLSDSGFYLCAWSVRVRETQYFGPGTRLLVL.

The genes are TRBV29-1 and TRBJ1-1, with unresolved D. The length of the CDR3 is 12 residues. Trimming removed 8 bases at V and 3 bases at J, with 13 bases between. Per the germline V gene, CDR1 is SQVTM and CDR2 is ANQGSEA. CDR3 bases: TGCAGCTACGGGGAAGGCGACACTGAAGCTTTCTTT. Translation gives CSYGEGDTEAFF.

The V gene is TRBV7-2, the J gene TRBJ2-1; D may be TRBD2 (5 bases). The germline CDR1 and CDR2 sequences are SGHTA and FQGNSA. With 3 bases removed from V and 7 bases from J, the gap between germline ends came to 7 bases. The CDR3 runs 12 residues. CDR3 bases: TGTGCCAGCAGCTTGGGAGTGAATGAGCAGTTCTTC. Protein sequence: CASSLGVNEQFF.

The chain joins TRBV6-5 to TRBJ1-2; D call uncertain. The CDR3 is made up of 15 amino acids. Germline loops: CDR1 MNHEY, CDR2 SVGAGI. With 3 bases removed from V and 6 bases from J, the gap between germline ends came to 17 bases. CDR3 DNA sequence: TGTGCCAGCAGTTATGGAGGGTCCCAAAGCGATGGCTACACCTTC. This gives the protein CASSYGGSQSDGYTF.